This entry lists 28 T cell receptor beta chains sequenced from one sample in a study of response to subunit inactivated influenza vaccine. A single record per CDR3 protein comes from TCRdb applying MiXCR to the RT-PCR reads. Among roughly 710,000 distinct CDR3 sequences listed, around 15% were seen once. The sample in question was PBMCs from blood, obtained around two weeks before vaccination. These receptor sequences come from a man aged 50-60 years who received an inactivated influenza vaccine.

The chain couples TRBV2 to TRBJ2-3; 7 bases match TRBD1. This CDR3 spans 14 amino acids. Germline V gene data show CDR1 as SNHLY and CDR2 as FYNNEI. Trimming at V came to 6 bases and at J to 6 bases, leaving 9 bases not matched to a gene. The CDR3 reads CASRQTGLRDTQYF. CDR3 coding DNA: TGTGCCAGCAGACAGACAGGGCTGCGGGATACGCAGTATTTT. The complete variable domain, with remaining parts taken from reference TRBV2 and TRBJ2-3, reads EPEVTQTPSHQVTQMGQEVILRCVPISNHLYFYWYRQILGQKVEFLVSFYNNEISEKSEIFDDQFSVERPDGSNFTLKIRSTKLEDSAMYFCASRQTGLRDTQYFGPGTRLTVL.

This clonotype was found once. The V and J genes are TRBV12-3 or TRBV12-4 and TRBJ1-2; D uncertain. The CDR3 is 11 amino acids. The germline V and J ends were trimmed by 4 bases and 7 bases, with 7 bases remaining between them. This chain's CDR3 is CASSSQFGYTF. CDR3 coding DNA: TGTGCCAGCAGTTCGCAATTTGGCTACACCTTC.

The V and J genes are TRBV4-2 and TRBJ2-3; TRBD2 aligns across 12 bases. The ends lost 4 bases at V and 2 bases at J; junction bases unmatched: 4. The CDR3 runs 16 residues. From germline, CDR1 is LGHNA and CDR2 YNFKEQ. The CDR3 DNA follows: TGTGCCAGCAGCCGACGGACTAGCGGGAACACAGATACGCAGTATTTT. Its protein product is CASSRRTSGNTDTQYF.

The rearrangement links TRBV29-1 to TRBJ2-1, with a possible D match to TRBD2 (6 bases). The germline V and J ends were trimmed by 6 bases and 4 bases, with 13 bases remaining between them. In germline, CDR1 is SQVTM, CDR2 ANQGSEA. The CDR3 covers 13 residues. The CDR3 coding sequence is TGCAGCGTCGCCGGGACTCCGTACAATGAGCAGTTCTTC. Its translation is CSVAGTPYNEQFF.

The genes are TRBV20-1 and TRBJ1-1; D is perhaps TRBD1 (6 bases). Trimming took off 1 base at V and 4 bases at J, with 16 bases between the two ends. Germline CDR1 and CDR2: DFQATT and SNEGSKA (reference sequence). This CDR3 is 15 amino acids long. CDR3 nucleotide sequence: TGCAGTGCTAGAGGCCTAGGGGGGGAAGGCACTGAAGCTTTCTTT. Translation gives CSARGLGGEGTEAFF.

This clonotype was observed a handful of times. The chain carries TRBV6-1 and TRBJ2-7; D uncertain. Germline lookup yields CDR1 MNHNS and CDR2 SASEGT. The CDR3 loop spans 14 amino acids. Between the trimmed V and J ends, which lost 5 bases and 1 base, there was a span of 12 bases. Here the CDR3 reads CASSPKETSYEQYF. The CDR3 DNA is TGTGCCAGCAGTCCCAAAGAAACTTCCTACGAGCAGTACTTC.

The chain combines TRBV5-1 with TRBJ2-2, with 11 bases matching TRBD1. The CDR3 sequence is 15 residues long. From germline, CDR1 is SGHRS and CDR2 YFSETQ. With 2 bases clipped from V and 6 bases from J, the junction kept 3 bases outside the gene matches. In nucleotides, the CDR3 is TGCGCCAGCAGCTTCTGGGACAGGGGGGCCGGGGAGCTGTTTTTT. This sequence encodes CASSFWDRGAGELFF.

V and J are TRBV3-1 and TRBJ2-1; D is unresolved. The CDR3 is 16 amino acids. Looked up from germline, CDR1 is LGHDT and CDR2 is YNNKEL (reference sequence). V was shortened by 0 bases and J by 5 bases, with 14 bases between the two germline ends. CDR3 sequence (DNA): TGTGCCAGCAGCCAAGATCCTCCTCACAAAAACAATGAGCAGTTCTTC. It encodes CASSQDPPHKNNEQFF.

J is TRBJ2-7 and V is TRBV5-6; TRBD2 is a possible D gene (5 bases). The germline CDR1 and CDR2 sequences are SGHDT and YYEEEE. The ends were cut back, 4 bases at V and 7 bases at J, with 15 bases in the middle. The CDR3 totals 13 residues. The CDR3 loop is CASSGKTGYEQYF. CDR3 nucleotide sequence: TGTGCCAGCAGCGGGAAGACGGGGTATGAGCAGTACTTC.

The V gene is TRBV4-3, the J gene TRBJ2-1, with 7 bases fitting TRBD2. V lost 0 bases to trimming and J lost 8 bases; unmatched junction nucleotides: 10. Germline CDR1 reads LGHNA; CDR2 reads YSLEER. The CDR3 covers 16 residues. Written as DNA, the CDR3 is TGCGCCAGCAGCCAAGATGGAAGCGGGACGAACGATGAGCAGTTCTTC. It yields the protein CASSQDGSGTNDEQFF.

Written as DNA, the CDR3 is TGCAGTGCTAGAGTGCCGGGGGGCCAAGAGACCCAGTACTTC. This gives the protein CSARVPGGQETQYF. V usage is TRBV20-1 and J usage is TRBJ2-5; 7 nucleotides agree with TRBD2. The CDR3 spans 14 residues. Germline CDR1 reads DFQATT; CDR2 reads SNEGSKA (reference sequence). V lost 1 base to trimming and J lost 1 base; unmatched junction nucleotides: 3.

This clonotype was seen a handful of times. V is TRBV27 and J is TRBJ2-1; 9 positions match TRBD2. After removal of 7 bases from V and 4 bases from J, the junction contained 8 bases not matched to a gene. The CDR3 contains 15 residues. From germline, CDR1 is MNHEY and CDR2 SMNVEV (reference sequence). CDR3 in amino acids: CASTDLAGEYNEQFF. The CDR3 DNA sequence: TGTGCCAGCACCGATTTAGCGGGGGAATACAATGAGCAGTTCTTC.

This sequence joins TRBV10-1 and TRBJ2-2, with D tentatively TRBD1 (5 bases). V lost 0 bases to trimming and J lost 6 bases, with 8 bases between them. This CDR3 has 14 amino acids. Germline V lookup: CDR1 WNHNN, CDR2 SYGVQD (reference sequence). CDR3 region: CASSESIGAGELFF. CDR3 in DNA: TGCGCCAGCAGTGAGTCGATAGGGGCCGGGGAGCTGTTTTTT.

The rearrangement joins TRBV7-9 to TRBJ2-1; 12 bases agree with TRBD2. The CDR3 contains 14 residues. The junction had 2 bases not matched to a gene; V was cut back by 7 bases and J by 4 bases. Germline V CDR1 and CDR2: SEHNR, FQNEAQ (reference sequence). DNA for the CDR3: TGTGCCAGCACCCTAGCGGGGGGGTACAATGAGCAGTTCTTC. Encoded protein: CASTLAGGYNEQFF.

The chain links TRBV20-1 to TRBJ2-7, with a tentative D call TRBD2 (5 bases). The CDR3 totals 13 residues. Germline lookup yields CDR1 DFQATT and CDR2 SNEGSKA (reference sequence). V dropped 7 bases and J dropped 2 bases, with 15 bases sitting between them. The CDR3 nucleotides read TGCAGTGTTAATAGCGACCTAGCCTACGAGCAGTACTTC. It specifies CSVNSDLAYEQYF.

The chain joins TRBV6-5 to TRBJ1-4; D remains unclear. Trimming stripped 0 bases from V and 8 bases from J, with 10 bases between. The CDR3 has 14 amino acids. Germline V gives CDR1 MNHEY, CDR2 SVGAGI. The CDR3: CASSYSFGGEKLFF. The DNA of the CDR3 is TGTGCCAGCAGTTACTCGTTCGGTGGAGAAAAACTGTTTTTT.

V is TRBV20-1 and J is TRBJ2-5; 8 bases fit TRBD1. V dropped 0 bases and J dropped 6; count of bases not matched to a gene: 6. The germline CDR1 and CDR2 sequences are DFQATT and SNEGSKA (reference sequence). The CDR3 runs 14 residues. CDR3: CSARDTGGRQTQYF. The CDR3 coding sequence is TGCAGTGCTAGAGATACAGGGGGTCGGCAGACCCAGTACTTC.

This clonotype was recorded at least ten times. The chain employs TRBV7-2 and TRBJ2-1; tentative D call: TRBD2 (5 bases). Germline loops: CDR1 SGHTA, CDR2 FQGNSA. This CDR3 has 14 residues. With 7 bases removed from V and 4 bases from J, the gap between germline ends came to 14 bases. CDR3 sequence reads: CASTGDVSYNEQFF. The CDR3 bases are TGTGCCAGCACCGGGGATGTTTCTTACAATGAGCAGTTCTTC.

This chain links TRBV6-2 or TRBV6-3 with TRBJ1-1; 7 positions agree with TRBD1. The germline V gene encodes CDR1 MNHEY and CDR2 SVGEGT. The J segment lost 3 bases and the V segment lost 6 bases, leaving 4 bases of the junction unmatched. The CDR3 consists of 13 residues. The CDR3 loop is CASRSQGYTEAFF. CDR3 sequence (DNA): TGTGCCAGCAGGTCACAGGGGTACACTGAAGCTTTCTTT.

This clonotype was seen many times. This chain joins TRBV20-1 and TRBJ2-3; 7 bases fit TRBD1. V trimming: 5 bases; J trimming: 1 base; junction bases outside the gene matches: 6. Germline CDR1 reads DFQATT; CDR2 reads SNEGSKA (reference sequence). The CDR3 totals 14 residues. The CDR3 loop is CSAYPGTGTDTQYF. The CDR3 nucleotides are TGCAGTGCTTACCCCGGGACAGGCACAGATACGCAGTATTTT.

This clonotype has just a few counts. The rearrangement uses TRBV18 and TRBJ2-3; TRBD2 agrees at 14 bases. The CDR3 covers 15 residues. CDR1 KGHSH and CDR2 LQKENI come from the germline V gene. J lost 4 bases, V lost 3 bases, and 0 bases had no gene match. The CDR3 DNA sequence: TGTGCCAGCTCACCGACTAGCGGGGGGGCAGATACGCAGTATTTT. It yields the protein CASSPTSGGADTQYF.

The CDR3 DNA is TGTGCCAGCAGCCGCGGGACTCTCAGCACAGATACGCAGTATTTT. Translation: CASSRGTLSTDTQYF. V is TRBV7-2 and J is TRBJ2-3; TRBD2 is a possible D gene (6 bases). Germline assignment: CDR1 SGHTA and CDR2 FQGNSA. The CDR3 loop spans 15 amino acids. The ends were cut back, 5 bases at V and 0 bases at J, with 12 bases in the middle. Complete variable domain (other parts from reference TRBV7-2 and TRBJ2-3): GAGVSQSPSNKVTEKGKDVELRCDPISGHTALYWYRQSLGQGLEFLIYFQGNSAPDKSGLPSDRFSAERTGGSVSTLTIQRTQQEDSAVYLCASSRGTLSTDTQYFGPGTRLTVL.

This clonotype has just a few counts. The rearrangement uses TRBV20-1 and TRBJ1-5; tentatively, D is TRBD1 (5 bases). The CDR3 is 13 residues long. Germline CDR1 is DFQATT and CDR2 is SNEGSKA (reference sequence). V was shortened by 3 bases and J by 6 bases, with 12 bases between the two germline ends. As DNA, the CDR3 is TGCAGTGCTAGGGGGGGATCAGCTCAGCCCCAGCATTTT. Protein sequence: CSARGGSAQPQHF.

A few counts support this clonotype. The genes are TRBV20-1 and TRBJ1-6; D remains ambiguous. Trimming pared 4 bases from V and 6 bases from J, leaving 10 bases between. Germline-derived CDR1 and CDR2 are DFQATT and SNEGSKA (reference sequence). There are 13 residues in the CDR3. CDR3 region: CSATRTPNSPLHF. In DNA form, the CDR3 reads TGCAGTGCTACGAGGACCCCTAATTCACCCCTCCACTTT.

Only a few counts were recorded for this clonotype. The chain joins TRBV28 to TRBJ2-3; 7 nucleotides match TRBD2. The germline CDR1 and CDR2 sequences are MDHEN and SYDVKM. CDR3 length: 13 residues. Trimming at V came to 8 bases and at J to 3 bases, leaving 5 bases not matched to a gene. DNA of the CDR3: TGTGCCAGCCTCTGGGGGGGGACAGATACGCAGTATTTT. Translation gives CASLWGGTDTQYF.

The chain combines TRBV7-2 with TRBJ2-7; TRBD2 matches at 10 bases. V trimming: 2 bases; J trimming: 3 bases; junction bases outside the gene matches: 4. This CDR3 spans 15 amino acids. CDR1 and CDR2 (germline): SGHTA, FQGNSA. The CDR3 loop reads CASSLFTSGVYEQYF. Here the CDR3 DNA reads TGTGCCAGCAGCTTATTCACTAGCGGGGTCTACGAGCAGTACTTC.

The chain links TRBV2 to TRBJ1-1, with D perhaps TRBD1 (6 bases). This CDR3 has 15 residues. Germline lookup yields CDR1 SNHLY and CDR2 FYNNEI. The V and J ends lost 6 bases and 0 bases respectively, with 14 bases between them. The CDR3 DNA reads TGTGCCAGCAGGCCAGGACAGCACATGAACACTGAAGCTTTCTTT. Protein sequence: CASRPGQHMNTEAFF.

The V gene is TRBV7-9, the J gene TRBJ2-2, with D unclear. Germline CDR1 reads SEHNR; CDR2 reads FQNEAQ (reference sequence). Trimming stripped 5 bases from V and 3 bases from J, with 16 bases between. The CDR3 is made up of 16 amino acids. Written as DNA, the CDR3 is TGTGCCAGCAGCACCGGTCCCACTGCGGACACCGGGGAGCTGTTTTTT. Protein: CASSTGPTADTGELFF.